Below, one T cell receptor (beta chain) is given with its context. Sequenced by immunoSEQ multiplex PCR; TCRdb stores in-frame clones only, minus some. The profile shows about 800,000 clones, just over 95% of them singletons. CD45RO-negative cells were positively selected for CCR7, leaving out terminally differentiated effector memory CD45RA+ cells. The data originate from a study of shared clonotypes between healthy human individuals. This receptor was identified in a young man in good health. Sequencing used naive CD8+ T cells sorted from blood.

CDR3 sequence: CASSLDRGDGYEQYF. In nucleotides, the CDR3 is TGTGCCAGCAGCTTAGATAGGGGGGACGGCTACGAGCAGTACTTC. This chain connects TRBV11-2 to TRBJ2-7; the D gene could be TRBD1 or TRBD2 (6 bases each). The CDR3 runs to 15 residues. Trimming removed 0 bases from V and 3 bases from J, with 12 bases in between. The germline gives CDR1 SGHAT, CDR2 FQNNGV.